This record covers a single T cell receptor beta chain. Its binding antigen is unknown. At one end, the junction sequence differs from germline, possibly due to a read error. The data stem from a study of OX40 agonist ivuxolimab in advanced cancers. Notes on the research overall: Ivuxolimab was a fully human IgG2 agonistic monoclonal antibody targeting the costimulatory receptor OX40 (CD134). Of the approximately 50 patients in dose escalation, 19 had hepatocellular carcinoma, some 15 had melanoma, 9 had renal cell carcinoma and 9 had head and neck cancer. Intravenous ivuxolimab was administered to patients every 2 weeks at six dose levels: 0.01, 0.1, 0.3, 1.5, 3 and 10 mg/kg. The paper reports the monotherapy dose-escalation portion (N = 52 patients) of the phase I ivuxolimab trial. Partial responses were achieved by three dose-escalation patients, of whom one had hepatocellular carcinoma and two had cutaneous melanoma. A male proportion of roughly 80% and a mean age of approximately 62 years, ranging from about 23 to 90, were recorded for the dose-escalation cohort. Peripheral TCRbeta sequencing aimed to test whether ivuxolimab altered TCR sequence diversity and caused clonal T-cell expansion. Prior anti-PD-1, anti-PD-L1 or anti-CTLA-4 therapy was permitted, and checkpoint inhibitors had been received by under 50% of dose-escalation patients.

The paper's findings and limits, for the study overall: Partial responders in the 0.1-3.0 mg/kg groups had among the lowest normalized peripheral clonal expansion, especially among CD8+ T cells. Low levels of normalized T-cell clonal expansion were also seen in some nonresponding patients. The antigen specificity of the clonally expanded peripheral T cells was not determined. At doses from 0.1 to 3.0 mg/kg, clonal expansion was seen in both CD4+ and CD8+ blood T cells between baseline and week 6. After ivuxolimab, more expanded clones were found on average in CD8+ T cells than in CD4+ T cells.

CDR1 and CDR2 are drawn from the germline V gene (reference sequence): DFQATT, SNEGSKA. The CDR3 runs 8 residues from the cysteine to the phenylalanine. The read is trimmed to its CDR3 DNA, 24 bases read in frame from base 1. Genomic DNA was extracted from sorted cells for sequencing of the TCRbeta CDR3 region. TCRbeta CDR3 regions were sequenced using the immunoSEQ Assay. TCRdb re-hosts the immuneACCESS table, in-frame sequences only. Its copies lack some clones; in the studies checked, an unresolved V gene accounts for under half of them, and the cause for the rest is not known. This sample has about 84,000 clones in its table, and over 80% of those were observed once. Approximately 0.39% of the sample rests with the top ten. The trial excluded patients who had a history of autoimmune disease or were on systemic immunosuppression. Peripheral blood for TCR sequencing was drawn from every dose cohort at baseline, at cycle 4 day 1 and at cycle 7 day 1. Samples came from an open-label, multicenter, first-in-human phase I dose-escalation trial of ivuxolimab. Adults with locally advanced or metastatic head and neck squamous cell, hepatocellular, melanoma or renal cell carcinoma were enrolled in the trial. Before TCR sequencing, CD4+ T cells and CD8+ T cells from peripheral blood were sorted into separate populations.

The TCR sequence derives from an adult with an advanced solid tumor such as melanoma, head and neck, liver or kidney cancer. The chain joins TRBV20-1 to TRBJ1-2, with the identity of the D gene unclear. Specimen: CD4+ or CD8+ T cells sorted from blood, collected in a trial of the OX40 agonist ivuxolimab. At the DNA level, the sequence is TGCAGTGCTAGGGGGATACGCTTC. Its product reads: CSARGIRF.